This entry lists 32 T cell receptor beta chains sequenced from one sample in a study of shared clonotypes between healthy human individuals. Using immunoSEQ multiplex PCR, the repertoire was profiled, and TCRdb retains in-frame clones only, with some absent. This sample has a few million clones, with around 95% found just once. The naive CD8 subset, CD45RO-negative cells positively selected for CCR7, excluded terminally differentiated effector memory CD45RA+ cells. Sample: naive CD8+ T cells from PBMCs. These receptors originate from a man in his late teens or twenties in good health. Some clones in this sample may be carry-over from other donors' samples.

For this clone: Different DNA sequences within this sample yield the same CDR3. The rearrangement links TRBV29-1 to TRBJ2-1; D is perhaps TRBD1 (5 bases). This CDR3 has 13 residues. The V end lost 6 bases, the J end lost 4 bases, and 13 bases lay between the germline ends. The germline gives CDR1 SQVTM, CDR2 ANQGSEA. The CDR3 DNA follows: TGCAGCGTACGGTGGGGCTCGTACAATGAGCAGTTCTTC. Encoded protein: CSVRWGSYNEQFF.

This rearrangement joins TRBV19 to TRBJ2-7; 9 bases agree with TRBD1. Germline-derived CDR1 and CDR2 are LNHDA and SQIVND (reference sequence). This CDR3 comprises 15 residues. V lost 8 bases, J lost 2 bases, and 10 bases stayed unmatched. CDR3 sequence reads: CASSYPGTGPYEQYF. CDR3 sequence (DNA): TGTGCCAGTTCCTACCCCGGGACAGGGCCCTACGAGCAGTACTTC.

V gene TRBV28 combines with J gene TRBJ2-1; 7 positions match TRBD1. Germline-derived CDR1 and CDR2 are MDHEN and SYDVKM. The CDR3 spans 14 residues. Trimming took 5 bases from V and 3 from J; bases not matched to a gene: 4. CDR3 protein: CASSTGDFYNEQFF. The CDR3 region has the DNA TGTGCCAGCAGTACAGGGGATTTCTACAATGAGCAGTTCTTC.

The rearrangement uses TRBV30 and TRBJ1-2; D ambiguous. The CDR3 sequence is 12 residues long. V was shortened by 4 bases and J by 10 bases, with 16 bases between the two germline ends. Germline V gives CDR1 GTSNPN, CDR2 SVGIG (reference sequence). CDR3 nucleotides: TGTGCCTGGATGTCCCCCGGAGCTCTCTACACCTTC. Translation: CAWMSPGALYTF.

The chain uses TRBV19 and TRBJ1-1; D is perhaps TRBD1 (6 bases). Trimming removed 3 bases from V and 7 bases from J, with 12 bases in between. There are 13 residues in the CDR3. CDR1 and CDR2 from the germline V gene are LNHDA and SQIVND (reference sequence). CDR3 sequence reads: CASSIRQEFEAFF. The CDR3 DNA reads as TGTGCCAGTAGTATCCGACAGGAATTTGAAGCTTTCTTT. Combining the CDR3 with reference TRBV19 and TRBJ1-1 gives the whole variable domain DGGITQSPKYLFRKEGQNVTLSCEQNLNHDAMYWYRQDPGQGLRLIYYSQIVNDFQKGDIAEGYSVSREKKESFPLTVTSAQKNPTAFYLCASSIRQEFEAFFGQGTRLTVV.

This clone occurred once. CDR3 sequence (DNA): TGTGCCAGCAGACCAAACAGGGGGCTGGAGACCCAGTACTTC. Amino acids: CASRPNRGLETQYF. This chain connects TRBV25-1 to TRBJ2-5; 9 nucleotides agree with TRBD1. After removal of 6 bases from V and 5 bases from J, the junction contained 7 bases not matched to a gene. Germline V gene sequence: CDR1 MGHDK, CDR2 SYGVNS. The length of the CDR3 is 14 residues.

In its sample, this clone was seen a few times. The chain uses TRBV27 and TRBJ1-2; D unclear. The length of the CDR3 is 12 residues. Trimming left V 4 bases short and J 7 bases short, with 10 bases between. Germline values: CDR1 MNHEY, CDR2 SMNVEV (reference sequence). The CDR3 DNA reads as TGTGCCAGCAGTTGGGCCAATCGTGGCTACACCTTC. Its translation: CASSWANRGYTF.

The J gene is TRBJ2-5, the V gene TRBV5-6; D remains ambiguous. The CDR3 covers 14 residues. In germline, CDR1 is SGHDT, CDR2 YYEEEE. The V end lost 0 bases, the J end lost 5 bases, and 11 bases lay between the germline ends. The CDR3 nucleotides read TGTGCCAGCAGCTTGGGGGCGACCGCGGAGACCCAGTACTTC. Protein product: CASSLGATAETQYF.

About this clone: The sample holds other DNA sequences that translate to the same CDR3. The rearrangement uses TRBV27 and TRBJ2-7; D possibly corresponds to TRBD2 (5 bases). CDR1 and CDR2 from the germline V gene are MNHEY and SMNVEV (reference sequence). The CDR3 has 13 residues. Between the trimmed V and J ends, which lost 3 bases and 3 bases, there was a span of 9 bases. CDR3 in amino acids: CASSLTGNYEQYF. CDR3 DNA: TGTGCCAGCAGTTTGACGGGGAACTACGAGCAGTACTTC.

V gene TRBV5-1 combines with J gene TRBJ2-5; TRBD2 matches at 15 bases. Germline CDR1 reads SGHRS; CDR2 reads YFSETQ. CDR3 length: 16 amino acids. With V trimmed by 4 bases and J by 5 bases, 6 bases remained unmatched. CDR3 protein: CASSRTSGRADETQYF. CDR3 coding DNA: TGCGCCAGCAGCCGGACTAGCGGGAGGGCCGATGAGACCCAGTACTTC.

CDR3 bases: TGTGCCAGCAGCGCCGGTAGCGGGAGTAGTAGCTACAATGAGCAGTTCTTC. Translation: CASSAGSGSSSYNEQFF. The rearrangement joins TRBV9 to TRBJ2-1, with TRBD2 matching over 9 bases. Germline CDR1 SGDLS, CDR2 YYNGEE. The CDR3 covers 17 residues. V gave up 3 bases and J gave up 3 bases; unmatched junction bases: 10.

The chain couples TRBV2 to TRBJ1-5; a possible D gene is TRBD1 (5 bases). The CDR3 extends over 15 amino acids. V was pared by 5 bases and J by 9 bases, with 20 bases between. Germline V gene lookup returns CDR1 SNHLY and CDR2 FYNNEI. CDR3 sequence reads: CASSTRDRPEVPQHF. CDR3 nucleotides: TGTGCCAGCAGTACCCGGGACCGCCCGGAGGTGCCCCAGCATTTT.

The chain joins TRBV5-6 to TRBJ1-1; D uncertain. Between the trimmed V and J ends, which lost 4 bases and 1 base, there was a span of 20 bases. The length of the CDR3 is 17 residues. Germline CDR1 is SGHDT and CDR2 is YYEEEE. The CDR3 sequence: CASSQLAAGRANTEAFF. CDR3 DNA sequence: TGTGCCAGCAGCCAGTTAGCTGCAGGTCGGGCGAACACTGAAGCTTTCTTT.

The J gene is TRBJ2-7, the V gene TRBV7-9; D may be TRBD1 or TRBD2 (5 bases each). The CDR3 length is 15 residues. The V gene lost 5 bases and the J gene lost 4 bases, with 18 bases spanning the gap. Germline lookup yields CDR1 SEHNR and CDR2 FQNEAQ (reference sequence). The DNA for the CDR3 is TGTGCCAGCAGCCCCGAGCAGGGACCCATATACGAGCAGTACTTC. Translated: CASSPEQGPIYEQYF.

V is TRBV18 and J is TRBJ2-7; 7 bases fit TRBD2. CDR3 size: 14 residues. The germline CDR1 and CDR2 sequences are KGHSH and LQKENI. Losses at the gene ends were 6 bases for V and 6 bases for J; bases not matched to a gene: 11. CDR3: CASSLREGLIEQYF. The CDR3 nucleotides read TGTGCCAGCTCCCTAAGGGAGGGGTTAATCGAGCAGTACTTC. Drawing the rest from reference TRBV18 and TRBJ2-7, the complete variable domain is NAGVMQNPRHLVRRRGQEARLRCSPMKGHSHVYWYRQLPEEGLKFMVYLQKENIIDESGMPKERFSAEFPKEGPSILRIQQVVRGDSAAYFCASSLREGLIEQYFGPGTRLTVT.

V usage is TRBV28 and J usage is TRBJ2-3; D gene uncertain. V gave up 1 base and J gave up 4 bases, with 6 bases separating them. This CDR3 comprises 13 residues. In germline, CDR1 is MDHEN, CDR2 SYDVKM. CDR3 amino acids: CASSLSSSDTQYF. CDR3 nucleotides: TGTGCCAGCAGTTTATCCTCGTCAGATACGCAGTATTTT.

J is TRBJ2-1 and V is TRBV14; D not resolved. V lost 6 bases and J 7 bases, leaving 10 bases between the germline ends. The CDR3 spans 12 residues. From germline, CDR1 is SGHDN and CDR2 FVKESK. CDR3 coding DNA: TGTGCCAGCAGTCAGCTAGGGAATGAGCAGTTCTTC. It yields the protein CASSQLGNEQFF.

The chain is built from TRBV7-9 and TRBJ1-4; tentatively, D is TRBD1 (6 bases). The germline V gene has CDR1 SEHNR and CDR2 FQNEAQ (reference sequence). There are 14 residues in the CDR3. Trimming took 3 bases from V and 4 from J, leaving 9 bases between them. Written as DNA, the CDR3 is TGTGCCAGCAGCTTTGCACAGGGTAATGAAAAACTGTTTTTT. It yields the protein CASSFAQGNEKLFF.

The rearrangement links TRBV30 to TRBJ1-4, with TRBD1 matching over 7 bases. V was pared by 0 bases and J by 4 bases, with 5 bases of the junction left unmatched. This CDR3 has 15 amino acids. Germline V gives CDR1 GTSNPN, CDR2 SVGIG (reference sequence). The CDR3, as DNA: TGTGCCTGGAGTGTATTTGGGACAGTTAATGAAAAACTGTTTTTT. It encodes CAWSVFGTVNEKLFF. Full variable domain (outside the CDR3, taken from reference TRBV30 and TRBJ1-4): SQTIHQWPATLVQPVGSPLSLECTVEGTSNPNLYWYRQAAGRGLQLLFYSVGIGQISSEVPQNLSASRPQDRQFILSSKKLLLSDSGFYLCAWSVFGTVNEKLFFGSGTQLSVL.

V is TRBV28 and J is TRBJ2-1; no clear D gene. Trimming pared 3 bases from V and 8 bases from J, leaving 5 bases between. CDR3 length: 11 amino acids. Germline CDR1 is MDHEN and CDR2 is SYDVKM. For the CDR3, the DNA is TGTGCCAGCAGTTTCACAGATGAGCAGTTCTTC. Amino acids: CASSFTDEQFF.

The V gene is TRBV4-3, the J gene TRBJ2-2; maybe TRBD2 (6 bases). Looked up from germline, CDR1 is LGHNA and CDR2 is YSLEER. There are 15 residues in the CDR3. Trimming pared 1 base from V and 6 bases from J, leaving 12 bases between. The chain's CDR3 is CASSQALGGSGELFF. In DNA form, the CDR3 reads TGCGCCAGCAGCCAAGCCTTGGGGGGTTCCGGGGAGCTGTTTTTT.

In its sample, this clone was seen a few times. The rearrangement links TRBV19 to TRBJ1-5; D gene ambiguous. Germline V gene data show CDR1 as LNHDA and CDR2 as SQIVND (reference sequence). V shed 7 bases and J shed 7 bases, with 17 bases lying between them. This CDR3 region has 14 residues. The CDR3 loop reads CASMGVGVEQPQHF. In DNA, the CDR3 is TGTGCCAGTATGGGAGTCGGGGTGGAGCAGCCCCAGCATTTT.

V is TRBV7-9 and J is TRBJ2-7, with a possible D match to TRBD2 (6 bases). Per germline, CDR1 SEHNR and CDR2 FQNEAQ (reference sequence). V shed 4 bases and J shed 3 bases, with 19 bases lying between them. The CDR3 length is 16 residues. CDR3 DNA: TGTGCCAGCAGCTCGCCCCCTTACGGGAGTGGCTACGAGCAGTACTTC. Its translation: CASSSPPYGSGYEQYF.

V usage is TRBV2 and J usage is TRBJ2-2; D possibly matches TRBD1 or TRBD2 (5 bases each). Trimming shortened V by 4 bases and J by 4 bases, and 16 bases separated the two germline ends. From germline, CDR1 is SNHLY and CDR2 FYNNEI. The CDR3 runs 16 residues. The CDR3, as DNA: TGTGCCAGCAGTGTCTACCGAGGGGCGGGCACCGGGGAGCTGTTTTTT. Amino acid sequence: CASSVYRGAGTGELFF.

The V and J genes are TRBV9 and TRBJ2-5, with 9 bases lining up with TRBD1. The CDR3 covers 15 residues. From germline, CDR1 is SGDLS and CDR2 YYNGEE. After removal of 2 bases from V and 6 bases from J, the junction contained 8 bases not matched to a gene. The CDR3 DNA is TGTGCCAGCAGCGTCTTGGGACAGGGTATGCAGACCCAGTACTTC. It specifies CASSVLGQGMQTQYF.

The chain is built from TRBV28 and TRBJ1-2, with 8 bases lining up with TRBD1. V shed 4 bases and J 2 bases; nucleotides not matched to a gene: 3. Germline CDR1 is MDHEN and CDR2 is SYDVKM. The CDR3 loop spans 14 amino acids. This CDR3 reads CASSSWTGNYGYTF. CDR3 DNA: TGTGCCAGCAGTTCCTGGACAGGGAACTATGGCTACACCTTC.

The chain is built from TRBV6-6 and TRBJ2-7; the match to TRBD2 covers 11 bases. The J segment lost 4 bases and the V segment lost 1 base, leaving 6 bases of the junction unmatched. The CDR3 loop spans 16 amino acids. CDR1 and CDR2 (germline): MNHNY, SVGAGI (reference sequence). This chain's CDR3 is CASSYFSGRAAYEQYF. CDR3 bases: TGTGCCAGCAGTTACTTTAGCGGGAGGGCCGCGTACGAGCAGTACTTC.

CDR3 sequence (DNA): TGTGCCAGCAGCCCGCTTCAGGGGGCGGTGGCAGATACGCAGTATTTT. Translated: CASSPLQGAVADTQYF. The chain recombines TRBV7-9 with TRBJ2-3; the match to TRBD1 covers 8 bases. The CDR3 runs to 16 residues. The germline V gene has CDR1 SEHNR and CDR2 FQNEAQ (reference sequence). The V segment lost 5 bases and the J segment 4 bases; nucleotides outside the gene matches: 11.

This chain joins TRBV2 and TRBJ1-2; possibly TRBD1 for D (5 bases). The germline V gene encodes CDR1 SNHLY and CDR2 FYNNEI. V dropped 7 bases and J dropped 3 bases, with 15 bases sitting between them. The CDR3 loop spans 14 amino acids. This CDR3 is CASIQGGSDYGYTF. The CDR3 DNA sequence: TGTGCCAGCATCCAGGGTGGGTCTGACTATGGCTACACCTTC.

The V gene is TRBV4-1, the J gene TRBJ2-1; D may match TRBD1 or TRBD2 (5 bases each). Trimming took 1 base from V and 10 from J, leaving 17 bases between them. Germline lookup yields CDR1 MGHRA and CDR2 YSYEKL. The CDR3 consists of 15 residues. Here the CDR3 DNA reads TGCGCCAGCAGCCAAGTCGCCGATTGGGACCGCGAGCAGTTCTTC. It encodes CASSQVADWDREQFF.

The genes are TRBV15 and TRBJ1-5; D is ambiguous. Between the trimmed V and J ends, which lost 8 bases and 4 bases, there was a span of 12 bases. The length of the CDR3 is 13 residues. Germline CDR1 reads LNHNV; CDR2 reads YYDKDF (reference sequence). The CDR3 spells CATRGEGNQPQHF. CDR3 nucleotide sequence: TGTGCCACCCGGGGAGAAGGAAATCAGCCCCAGCATTTT.

This clone was picked up one time. The V gene is TRBV19, the J gene TRBJ2-3, with 7 bases lining up with TRBD1. This CDR3 has 17 amino acids. Germline CDR1 reads LNHDA; CDR2 reads SQIVND (reference sequence). The ends lost 5 bases at V and 6 bases at J; junction bases unmatched: 17. The CDR3 is CASSLTPQTGEGDTQYF. DNA for the CDR3: TGTGCCAGTAGTCTCACCCCCCAAACAGGGGAAGGGGATACGCAGTATTTT.